This T cell receptor (beta chain) emerged from a study of T cell responses to AZD1222 COVID-19 vaccine. Assay: immunoSEQ multiplex PCR; the TCRdb copy retains only in-frame clones and omits some. The data show about 170,000 clones, approximately 93% seen once. Germline-derived CDR1 and CDR2 are LGHNT and FRNRAP. The CDR3 is made up of 14 amino acids. V gave up 2 bases and J gave up 6 bases, with 11 bases separating them. The starting material was peripheral blood, obtained on day 0 of AZD1222 vaccination. The V gene is TRBV12-5, the J gene TRBJ1-5; perhaps TRBD1 as D (5 bases). The sequence came from an adult in good health. CDR3: CASGLRPGTQPQHF. The DNA for the CDR3 is TGTGCTAGTGGTTTGCGCCCAGGGACTCAGCCCCAGCATTTT.